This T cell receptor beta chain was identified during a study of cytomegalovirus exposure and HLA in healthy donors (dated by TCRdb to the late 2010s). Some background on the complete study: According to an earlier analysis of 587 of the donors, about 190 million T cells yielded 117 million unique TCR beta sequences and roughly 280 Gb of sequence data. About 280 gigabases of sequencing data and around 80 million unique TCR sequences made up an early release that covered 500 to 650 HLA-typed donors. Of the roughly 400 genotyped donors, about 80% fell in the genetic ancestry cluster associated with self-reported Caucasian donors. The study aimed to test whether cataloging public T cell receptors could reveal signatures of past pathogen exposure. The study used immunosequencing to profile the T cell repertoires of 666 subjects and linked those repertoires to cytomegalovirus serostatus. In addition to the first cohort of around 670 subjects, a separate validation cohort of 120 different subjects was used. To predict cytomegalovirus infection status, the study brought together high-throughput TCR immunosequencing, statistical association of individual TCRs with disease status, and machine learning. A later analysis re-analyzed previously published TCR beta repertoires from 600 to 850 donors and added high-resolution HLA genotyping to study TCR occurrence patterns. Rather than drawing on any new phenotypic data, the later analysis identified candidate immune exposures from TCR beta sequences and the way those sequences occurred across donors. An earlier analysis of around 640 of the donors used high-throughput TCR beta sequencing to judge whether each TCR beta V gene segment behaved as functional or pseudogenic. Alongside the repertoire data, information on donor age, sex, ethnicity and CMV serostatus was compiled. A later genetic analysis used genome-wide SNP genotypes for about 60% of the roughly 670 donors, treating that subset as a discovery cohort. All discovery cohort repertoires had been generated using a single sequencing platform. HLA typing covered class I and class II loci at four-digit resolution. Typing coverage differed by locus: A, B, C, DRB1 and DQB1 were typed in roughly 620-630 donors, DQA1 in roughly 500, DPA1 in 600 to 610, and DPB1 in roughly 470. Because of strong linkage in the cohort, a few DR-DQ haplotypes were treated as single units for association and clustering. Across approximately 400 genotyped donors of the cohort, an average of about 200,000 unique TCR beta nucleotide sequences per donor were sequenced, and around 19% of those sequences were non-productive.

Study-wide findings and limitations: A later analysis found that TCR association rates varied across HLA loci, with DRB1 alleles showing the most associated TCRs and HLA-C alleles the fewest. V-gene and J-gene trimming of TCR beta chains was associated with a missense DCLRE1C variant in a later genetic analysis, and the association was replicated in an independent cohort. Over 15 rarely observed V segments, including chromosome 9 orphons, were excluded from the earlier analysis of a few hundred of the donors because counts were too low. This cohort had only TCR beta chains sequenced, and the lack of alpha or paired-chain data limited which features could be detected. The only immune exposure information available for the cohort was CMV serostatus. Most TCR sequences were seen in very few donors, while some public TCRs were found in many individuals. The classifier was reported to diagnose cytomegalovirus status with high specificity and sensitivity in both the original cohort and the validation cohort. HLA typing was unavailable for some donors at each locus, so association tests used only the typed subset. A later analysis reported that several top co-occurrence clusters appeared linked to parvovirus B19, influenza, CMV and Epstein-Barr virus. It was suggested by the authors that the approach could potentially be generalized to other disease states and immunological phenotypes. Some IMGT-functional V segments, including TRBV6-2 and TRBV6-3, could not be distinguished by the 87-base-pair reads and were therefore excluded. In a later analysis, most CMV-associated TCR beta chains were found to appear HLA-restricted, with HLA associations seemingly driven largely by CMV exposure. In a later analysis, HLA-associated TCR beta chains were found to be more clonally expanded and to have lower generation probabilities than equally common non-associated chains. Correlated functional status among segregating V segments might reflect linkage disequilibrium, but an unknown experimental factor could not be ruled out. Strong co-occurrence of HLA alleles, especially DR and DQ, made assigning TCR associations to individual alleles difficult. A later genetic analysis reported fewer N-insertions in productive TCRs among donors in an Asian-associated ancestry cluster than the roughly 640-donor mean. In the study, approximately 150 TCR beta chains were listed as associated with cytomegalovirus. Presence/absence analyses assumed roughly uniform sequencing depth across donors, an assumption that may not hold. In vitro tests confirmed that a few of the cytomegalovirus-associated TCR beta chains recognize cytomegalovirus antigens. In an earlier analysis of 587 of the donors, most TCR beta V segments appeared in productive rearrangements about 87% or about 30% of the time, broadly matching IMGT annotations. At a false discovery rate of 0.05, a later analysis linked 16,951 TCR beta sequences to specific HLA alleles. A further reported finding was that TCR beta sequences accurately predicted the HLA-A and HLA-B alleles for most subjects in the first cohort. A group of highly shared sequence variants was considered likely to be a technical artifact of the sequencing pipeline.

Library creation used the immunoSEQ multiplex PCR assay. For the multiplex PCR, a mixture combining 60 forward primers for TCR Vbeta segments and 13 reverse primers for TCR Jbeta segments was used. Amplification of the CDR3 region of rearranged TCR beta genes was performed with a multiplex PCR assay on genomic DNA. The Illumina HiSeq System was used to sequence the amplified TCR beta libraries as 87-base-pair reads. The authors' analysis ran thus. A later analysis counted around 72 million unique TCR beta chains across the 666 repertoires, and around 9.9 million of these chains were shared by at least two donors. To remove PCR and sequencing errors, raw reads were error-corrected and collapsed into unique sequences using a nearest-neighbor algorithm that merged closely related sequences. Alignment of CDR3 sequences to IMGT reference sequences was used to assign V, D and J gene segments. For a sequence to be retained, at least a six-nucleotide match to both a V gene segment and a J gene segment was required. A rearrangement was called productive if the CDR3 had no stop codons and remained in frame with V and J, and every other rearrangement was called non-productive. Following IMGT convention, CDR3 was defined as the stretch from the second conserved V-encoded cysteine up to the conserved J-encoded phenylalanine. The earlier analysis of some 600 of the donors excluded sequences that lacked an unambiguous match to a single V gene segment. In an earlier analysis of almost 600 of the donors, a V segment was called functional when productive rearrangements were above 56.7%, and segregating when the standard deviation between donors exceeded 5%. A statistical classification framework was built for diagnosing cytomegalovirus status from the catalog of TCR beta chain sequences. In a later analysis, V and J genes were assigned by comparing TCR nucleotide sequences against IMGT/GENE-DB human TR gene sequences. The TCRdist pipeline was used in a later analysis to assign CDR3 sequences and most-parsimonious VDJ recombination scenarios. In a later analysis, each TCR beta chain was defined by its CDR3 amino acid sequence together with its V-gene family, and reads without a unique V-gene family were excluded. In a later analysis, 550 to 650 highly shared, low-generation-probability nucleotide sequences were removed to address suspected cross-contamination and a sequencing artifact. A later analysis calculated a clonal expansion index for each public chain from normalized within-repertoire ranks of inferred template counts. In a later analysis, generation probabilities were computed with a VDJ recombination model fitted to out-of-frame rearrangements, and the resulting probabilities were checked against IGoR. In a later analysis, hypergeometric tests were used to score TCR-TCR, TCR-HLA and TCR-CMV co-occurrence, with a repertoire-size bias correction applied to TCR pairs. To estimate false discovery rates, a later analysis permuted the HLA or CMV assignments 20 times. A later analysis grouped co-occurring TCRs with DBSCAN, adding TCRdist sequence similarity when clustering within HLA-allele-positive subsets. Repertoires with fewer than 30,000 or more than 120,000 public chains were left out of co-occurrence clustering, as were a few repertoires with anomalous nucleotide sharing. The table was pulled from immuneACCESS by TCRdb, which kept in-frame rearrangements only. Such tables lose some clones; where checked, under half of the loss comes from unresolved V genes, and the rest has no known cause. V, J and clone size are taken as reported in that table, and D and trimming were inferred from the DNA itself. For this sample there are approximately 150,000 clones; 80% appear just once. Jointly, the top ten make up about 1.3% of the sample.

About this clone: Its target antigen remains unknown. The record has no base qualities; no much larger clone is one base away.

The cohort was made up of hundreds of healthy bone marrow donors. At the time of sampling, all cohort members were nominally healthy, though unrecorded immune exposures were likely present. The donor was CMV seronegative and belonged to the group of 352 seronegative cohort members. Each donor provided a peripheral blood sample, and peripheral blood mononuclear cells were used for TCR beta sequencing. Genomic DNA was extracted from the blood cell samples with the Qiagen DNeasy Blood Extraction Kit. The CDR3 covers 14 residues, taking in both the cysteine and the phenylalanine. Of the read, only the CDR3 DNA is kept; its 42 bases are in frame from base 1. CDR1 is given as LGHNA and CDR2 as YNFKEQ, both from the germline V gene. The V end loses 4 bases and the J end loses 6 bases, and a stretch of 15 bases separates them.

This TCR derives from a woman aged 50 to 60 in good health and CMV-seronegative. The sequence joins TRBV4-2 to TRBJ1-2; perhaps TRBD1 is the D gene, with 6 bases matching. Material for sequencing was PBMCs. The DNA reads TGTGCCAGCAGCCCGCCGCGGGGGGCTGATGGCTACACCTTC. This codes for CASSPPRGADGYTF.